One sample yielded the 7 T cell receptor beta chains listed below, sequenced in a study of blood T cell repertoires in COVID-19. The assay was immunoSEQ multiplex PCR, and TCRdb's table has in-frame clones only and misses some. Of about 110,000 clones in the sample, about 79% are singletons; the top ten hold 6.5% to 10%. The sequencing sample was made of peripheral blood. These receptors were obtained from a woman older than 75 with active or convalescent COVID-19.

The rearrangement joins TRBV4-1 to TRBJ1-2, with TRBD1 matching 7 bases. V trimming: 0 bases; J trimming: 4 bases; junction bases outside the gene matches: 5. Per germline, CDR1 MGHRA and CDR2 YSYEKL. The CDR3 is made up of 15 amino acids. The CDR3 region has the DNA TGCGCCAGCAGCCAAGACCCCAGGGGGGCCTATGGCTACACCTTC. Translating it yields CASSQDPRGAYGYTF.

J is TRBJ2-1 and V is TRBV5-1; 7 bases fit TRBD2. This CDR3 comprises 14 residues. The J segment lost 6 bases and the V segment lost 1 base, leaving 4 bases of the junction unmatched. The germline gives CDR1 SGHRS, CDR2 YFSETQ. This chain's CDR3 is CASSLNAGANEQFF. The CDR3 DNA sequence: TGCGCCAGCAGCTTGAATGCGGGAGCCAATGAGCAGTTCTTC.

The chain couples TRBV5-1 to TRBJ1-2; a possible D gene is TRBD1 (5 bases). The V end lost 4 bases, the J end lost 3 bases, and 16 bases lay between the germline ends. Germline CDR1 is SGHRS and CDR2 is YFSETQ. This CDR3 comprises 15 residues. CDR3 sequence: CASSNPGRGDYGYTF. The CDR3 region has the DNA TGCGCCAGCAGCAATCCAGGGAGGGGCGACTATGGCTACACCTTC.

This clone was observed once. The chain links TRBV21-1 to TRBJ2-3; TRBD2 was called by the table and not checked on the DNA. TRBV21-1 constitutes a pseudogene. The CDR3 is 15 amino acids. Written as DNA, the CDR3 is TGTGCCAGCAAAGGGACTTTCCCAAGCACAGATACGCAGTATTTT. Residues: CASKGTFPSTDTQYF.

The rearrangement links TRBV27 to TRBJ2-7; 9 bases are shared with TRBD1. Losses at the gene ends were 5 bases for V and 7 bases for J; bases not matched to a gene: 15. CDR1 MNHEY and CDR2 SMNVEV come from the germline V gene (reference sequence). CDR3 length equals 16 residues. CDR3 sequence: CASSTQGQGRPGEQYF. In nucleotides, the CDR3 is TGTGCCAGCAGTACACAAGGACAGGGGCGACCGGGGGAGCAGTACTTC.

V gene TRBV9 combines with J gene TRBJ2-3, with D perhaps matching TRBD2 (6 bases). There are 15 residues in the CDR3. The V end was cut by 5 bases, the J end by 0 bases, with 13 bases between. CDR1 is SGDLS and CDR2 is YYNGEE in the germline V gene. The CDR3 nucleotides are TGTGCCAGCAGTGCATGGGACTCTAGCACAGATACGCAGTATTTT. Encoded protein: CASSAWDSSTDTQYF.

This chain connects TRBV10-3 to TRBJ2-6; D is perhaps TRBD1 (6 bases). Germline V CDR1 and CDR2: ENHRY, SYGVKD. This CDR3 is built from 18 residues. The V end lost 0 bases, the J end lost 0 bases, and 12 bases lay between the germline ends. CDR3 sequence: CAISESGARISGANVLTF. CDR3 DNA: TGTGCCATCAGTGAGTCGGGGGCGAGGATCTCTGGGGCCAACGTCCTGACTTTC.